The next 29 T cell receptor beta chains were all read from a single sample in a study of cytomegalovirus exposure and HLA in healthy donors. In the PCR, 60 Vbeta and 13 Jbeta primers were used. Repertoires were generated with immunoSEQ multiplex PCR, while TCRdb's copy carries only in-frame clones and drops some. In all, the sample yields roughly 100,000 clones. The specimen was PBMCs. All receptors come from a man aged 40-55 years in good health and CMV-seronegative.

This chain links TRBV28 with TRBJ2-7; a weak D match, TRBD1 (6 bases). Trimming took off 6 bases at V and 1 base at J, with 10 bases between the two ends. Per germline, CDR1 MDHEN and CDR2 SYDVKM. The CDR3 loop spans 13 amino acids. The CDR3 region has the DNA TGTGCCAGCAGGATACAGGGATCCTACGAGCAGTACTTC. The encoded protein is CASRIQGSYEQYF.

The chain has TRBV2 and TRBJ1-2; possible D gene TRBD1, 5 bases. Germline CDR1 reads SNHLY; CDR2 reads FYNNEI. The CDR3 totals 13 residues. Trimming took off 8 bases at V and 4 bases at J, with 14 bases between the two ends. CDR3 DNA sequence: TGTGCCAGCCGTGGGGGGGAAGGCTATGGCTACACCTTC. It yields the protein CASRGGEGYGYTF. Drawing the rest from reference TRBV2 and TRBJ1-2, the complete variable domain is EPEVTQTPSHQVTQMGQEVILRCVPISNHLYFYWYRQILGQKVEFLVSFYNNEISEKSEIFDDQFSVERPDGSNFTLKIRSTKLEDSAMYFCASRGGEGYGYTFGSGTRLTVV.

The chain recombines TRBV7-2 with TRBJ2-7; 10 positions match TRBD1. The CDR3 runs to 14 residues. Trimming cost V 4 bases and J 6 bases; bases outside gene matches: 6. Germline V CDR1 and CDR2: SGHTA, FQGNSA. The chain's CDR3 is CASSSGQGVREQYF. CDR3 nucleotides: TGTGCCAGCAGCTCCGGACAGGGGGTACGCGAGCAGTACTTC.

The chain combines TRBV5-4 with TRBJ2-5; TRBD2 might be the D (6 bases). Germline CDR1 is SGHNT and CDR2 is YYREEE (reference sequence). The CDR3 runs 16 residues. Trimming removed 4 bases at V and 2 bases at J, with 18 bases between. CDR3 sequence (DNA): TGTGCCAGCAGCGCTTGGGGACTTGGGGGGCAAGAGACCCAGTACTTC. It translates to CASSAWGLGGQETQYF.

The V gene is TRBV10-1, the J gene TRBJ2-3; D is perhaps TRBD2 (6 bases). CDR3 length equals 15 residues. Per germline, CDR1 WNHNN and CDR2 SYGVQD (reference sequence). The V and J ends lost 5 bases and 5 bases respectively, with 17 bases between them. CDR3 sequence reads: CASSLTSSSGDTQYF. Here the CDR3 DNA reads TGCGCCAGCAGTTTGACTAGTTCTTCAGGAGATACGCAGTATTTT.

The CDR3 loop is CASTREDEQFF. The CDR3 coding sequence is TGTGCCAGCACCCGGGAGGATGAGCAGTTCTTC. The chain recombines TRBV28 with TRBJ2-1, with 7 bases fitting TRBD2. This CDR3 has 11 residues. V dropped 7 bases and J dropped 8; count of bases not matched to a gene: 2. In germline, CDR1 is MDHEN, CDR2 SYDVKM.

V usage is TRBV5-5 and J usage is TRBJ1-3, with 9 positions matching TRBD1. The CDR3 consists of 14 residues. Trimming at V came to 4 bases and at J to 7 bases, leaving 6 bases not matched to a gene. Germline CDR1 reads SGHKS; CDR2 reads YYEKEE (reference sequence). CDR3 coding DNA: TGTGCCAGCAGCCCGGGACAGGGACTTAACACCATATATTTT. This encodes CASSPGQGLNTIYF.

V gene TRBV2 combines with J gene TRBJ2-3; TRBD2 matches 7 bases. Germline loops: CDR1 SNHLY, CDR2 FYNNEI. The CDR3 has 17 amino acids. Trimming at V came to 6 bases and at J to 0 bases, leaving 12 bases not matched to a gene. The CDR3 spells CASRATSDIHSTDTQYF. For the CDR3, the DNA is TGTGCCAGCAGGGCTACTAGCGACATTCATAGCACAGATACGCAGTATTTT.

The rearrangement links TRBV19 to TRBJ2-2, with D possibly TRBD2 on 6 matching bases. Germline CDR1 LNHDA, CDR2 SQIVND (reference sequence). Trimming left V 9 bases short and J 3 bases short, with 17 bases between. This CDR3 has 15 residues. The CDR3 coding sequence is TGTGCCAGCCACTTTCGACTAGGGGACACCGGGGAGCTGTTTTTT. Translation gives CASHFRLGDTGELFF.

The V gene is TRBV4-3, the J gene TRBJ2-1; TRBD2 matches at 12 bases. This CDR3 is built from 19 residues. Looked up from germline, CDR1 is LGHNA and CDR2 is YSLEER. With 0 bases clipped from V and 4 bases from J, the junction kept 10 bases outside the gene matches. The CDR3: CASSQERVLAGGNYNEQFF. CDR3 in DNA: TGCGCCAGCAGCCAAGAGCGGGTGCTAGCGGGGGGGAATTACAATGAGCAGTTCTTC.

The gene calls are TRBV28 and TRBJ2-3, with 7 nucleotides matching TRBD2. The germline gives CDR1 MDHEN, CDR2 SYDVKM. CDR3 length: 14 residues. J gave up 4 bases and V 9 bases, and 10 bases lay outside the gene matches. The CDR3 DNA reads as TGTGCCAGTCAGGTGCGGGAGAGGCCAGATACGCAGTATTTT. Translated: CASQVRERPDTQYF.

The chain carries TRBV11-2 and TRBJ2-5, with D possibly TRBD2 on 6 matching bases. Germline V gene data show CDR1 as SGHAT and CDR2 as FQNNGV. V dropped 4 bases and J dropped 1 base, with 7 bases sitting between them. CDR3 length: 13 amino acids. The CDR3 loop is CASSSGGQETQYF. CDR3 DNA sequence: TGTGCCAGCAGCTCCGGGGGCCAAGAGACCCAGTACTTC. Drawing the rest from reference TRBV11-2 and TRBJ2-5, the complete variable domain is EAGVAQSPRYKIIEKRQSVAFWCNPISGHATLYWYQQILGQGPKLLIQFQNNGVVDDSQLPKDRFSAERLKGVDSTLKIQPAKLEDSAVYLCASSSGGQETQYFGPGTRLLVL.

The V gene is TRBV9, the J gene TRBJ1-2; D remains unclear. This CDR3 has 13 amino acids. The V end lost 3 bases, the J end lost 0 bases, and 6 bases lay between the germline ends. CDR1 and CDR2 (germline): SGDLS, YYNGEE. Here the CDR3 reads CASSAQANYGYTF. CDR3 sequence (DNA): TGTGCCAGCAGCGCGCAGGCTAACTATGGCTACACCTTC.

The chain recombines TRBV7-2 with TRBJ2-1; tentative D call: TRBD2 (7 bases). Trimming removed 5 bases from V and 6 bases from J, with 23 bases in between. Germline V gives CDR1 SGHTA, CDR2 FQGNSA. The CDR3 runs 17 residues. Here the CDR3 DNA reads TGTGCCAGCAGCCTTCCCGTTTTCGGGGGGCGAAGCAATGAGCAGTTCTTC. This gives the protein CASSLPVFGGRSNEQFF.

The rearrangement links TRBV7-2 to TRBJ2-5; D perhaps matches TRBD1 (5 bases). Germline CDR1 reads SGHTA; CDR2 reads FQGNSA. V lost 3 bases and J lost 2, with 13 bases in between. CDR3 length: 15 amino acids. The CDR3 coding sequence is TGTGCCAGCAGCTTGGGTTGGGCAGGGCAAGAGACCCAGTACTTC. As protein: CASSLGWAGQETQYF.

The chain recombines TRBV2 with TRBJ2-7; 7 bases fit TRBD2. Trimming cost V 7 bases and J 4 bases; bases outside gene matches: 10. Germline V gene sequence: CDR1 SNHLY, CDR2 FYNNEI. This CDR3 spans 14 amino acids. The CDR3 nucleotides read TGTGCCAGCAAATCTAGCGGCCTCCCATACGAGCAGTACTTC. Residues: CASKSSGLPYEQYF.

The genes are TRBV5-4 and TRBJ1-4; no clear D. In germline, CDR1 is SGHNT, CDR2 YYREEE (reference sequence). V gave up 0 bases and J gave up 0 bases, with 6 bases separating them. This CDR3 region has 15 residues. The CDR3 spells CASSLVAATNEKLFF. The CDR3 DNA is TGTGCCAGCAGCTTGGTGGCTGCAACTAATGAAAAACTGTTTTTT. The entire variable domain, with the rest obtained from reference TRBV5-4 and TRBJ1-4, is as follows: ETGVTQSPTHLIKTRGQQVTLRCSSQSGHNTVSWYQQALGQGPQFIFQYYREEENGRGNFPPRFSGLQFPNYSSELNVNALELDDSALYLCASSLVAATNEKLFFGSGTQLSVL.

The chain links TRBV7-6 to TRBJ1-2; tentative D call: TRBD1 (5 bases). The CDR3 totals 14 residues. V lost 0 bases, J lost 6 bases, and 11 bases lay in between. CDR1 SGHVS and CDR2 FNYEAQ come from the germline V gene. CDR3 DNA sequence: TGTGCCAGCAGCTTAGCCCTCGGGGGGGATGGCTACACCTTC. Translating it yields CASSLALGGDGYTF.

The chain has TRBV5-6 and TRBJ1-4, with 7 bases matching TRBD1. The length of the CDR3 is 13 residues. Unmatched junction bases numbered 5, after V lost 4 bases and J lost 8 bases. Germline lookup yields CDR1 SGHDT and CDR2 YYEEEE. The CDR3 sequence is CASSVQGREKLFF. For the CDR3, the DNA is TGTGCCAGCAGCGTACAGGGGAGGGAAAAACTGTTTTTT.

The rearrangement joins TRBV5-1 to TRBJ1-5; the D is unclear. This CDR3 has 14 residues. Trimming took 0 bases from V and 4 from J, leaving 8 bases between them. From germline, CDR1 is SGHRS and CDR2 YFSETQ. The CDR3 DNA reads TGCGCCAGCAGCTTGGAACCGGGGAATCAGCCCCAGCATTTT. It translates to CASSLEPGNQPQHF.

The genes are TRBV30 and TRBJ2-5; 10 bases are shared with TRBD1. Unmatched junction bases numbered 5, after V lost 1 base and J lost 9 bases. The CDR3 spans 13 residues. Per the germline V gene, CDR1 is GTSNPN and CDR2 is SVGIG (reference sequence). CDR3: CAWSARTGGAQYF. CDR3 in DNA: TGTGCCTGGAGTGCCAGGACAGGGGGGGCCCAGTACTTC.

The J gene is TRBJ2-1, the V gene TRBV7-9; 16 bases align to TRBD2. CDR1 is SEHNR, CDR2 FQNEAQ, per germline (reference sequence). The ends lost 5 bases at V and 9 bases at J; junction bases unmatched: 13. The CDR3 is 18 amino acids. DNA of the CDR3: TGTGCCAGCAGCACACTCCCGGGACTAGCGGGGGGGCAGGTTGAGCAGTTCTTC. It translates to CASSTLPGLAGGQVEQFF.

This chain joins TRBV10-1 and TRBJ2-3; 12 bases match TRBD2. V gave up 5 bases and J gave up 0 bases; unmatched junction bases: 0. The CDR3 sequence is 15 residues long. The germline gives CDR1 WNHNN, CDR2 SYGVQD (reference sequence). CDR3 amino acids: CASSTSGGSTDTQYF. CDR3 in DNA: TGCGCCAGCAGTACTAGCGGGGGGAGCACAGATACGCAGTATTTT.

The gene calls are TRBV29-1 and TRBJ2-2; TRBD1 matches at 7 bases. The CDR3 runs to 13 residues. From germline, CDR1 is SQVTM and CDR2 ANQGSEA. V gave up 4 bases and J gave up 4 bases; unmatched junction bases: 3. CDR3 in DNA: TGCAGCGTTGTGAGGACAGGCACCGGGGAGCTGTTTTTT. Its translation is CSVVRTGTGELFF.

The chain uses TRBV19 and TRBJ1-5, with 7 nucleotides matching TRBD1. Per the germline V gene, CDR1 is LNHDA and CDR2 is SQIVND (reference sequence). V trimming: 7 bases; J trimming: 5 bases; junction bases outside the gene matches: 11. The CDR3 is made up of 15 amino acids. Written as DNA, the CDR3 is TGTGCCAGTACCCAACAGGGGATTAAAGATCAGCCCCAGCATTTT. Translating gives CASTQQGIKDQPQHF.

This rearrangement joins TRBV5-3 to TRBJ2-2, with TRBD1 as a possible D gene (6 bases). TRBV5-3 is treated as an ORF (open reading frame) with a function not yet certain. The CDR3 contains 17 residues. V was trimmed by 2 bases and J by 0 bases, leaving 14 bases between them. The CDR3 loop is CARSFLRDTSNTGELFF. The CDR3 region has the DNA TGTGCCAGAAGCTTCCTTCGGGACACCTCGAACACCGGGGAGCTGTTTTTT.

The gene calls are TRBV14 and TRBJ2-5; 7 nucleotides align to TRBD1. The CDR3 length is 17 residues. V lost 1 base to trimming and J lost 1 base; unmatched junction nucleotides: 9. Germline CDR1 reads SGHDN; CDR2 reads FVKESK. As DNA, the CDR3 is TGTGCCAGCAGCCAAGCCCTCTGGACAGGACCCCAAGAGACCCAGTACTTC. This encodes CASSQALWTGPQETQYF.

CDR3 loop: CATSRGEAGGKNQPQHF. CDR3 nucleotides: TGTGCCACCAGCAGAGGGGAGGCAGGGGGTAAGAATCAGCCCCAGCATTTT. The chain employs TRBV15 and TRBJ1-5, with 7 bases fitting TRBD1. The CDR3 length is 17 residues. V gave up 1 base and J gave up 4 bases; unmatched junction bases: 10. Germline V gene data show CDR1 as LNHNV and CDR2 as YYDKDF (reference sequence).

This sequence joins TRBV19 and TRBJ1-5; TRBD1 aligns across 8 bases. The CDR3 is 17 residues long. Germline V gives CDR1 LNHDA, CDR2 SQIVND (reference sequence). V lost 3 bases, J lost 0 bases, and 7 bases stayed unmatched. The CDR3 nucleotides are TGTGCCAGTAGTATCGACCGGGACAGGTTTAGCAATCAGCCCCAGCATTTT. Translated: CASSIDRDRFSNQPQHF. The full variable domain, completed using reference TRBV19 and TRBJ1-5, is DGGITQSPKYLFRKEGQNVTLSCEQNLNHDAMYWYRQDPGQGLRLIYYSQIVNDFQKGDIAEGYSVSREKKESFPLTVTSAQKNPTAFYLCASSIDRDRFSNQPQHFGDGTRLSIL.